This T cell receptor (beta chain) was observed in a study of OX40 agonist ivuxolimab in advanced cancers. Study at large: An agonistic anti-OX40 (CD134) antibody, ivuxolimab, was used to treat the patients. Three patients showed partial responses: one hepatocellular carcinoma and two cutaneous melanoma cases.

Repertoires were generated with immunoSEQ multiplex PCR, while TCRdb's copy carries only in-frame clones and drops some. This sample has about 120,000 clones, with 85% to 90% found just once. The germline V gene has CDR1 WSHSY and CDR2 SAAADI. The CDR3 length is 14 residues. With 6 bases removed from V and 6 bases from J, the gap between germline ends came to 18 bases. Sample: CD4+ or CD8+ T cells sorted from blood, taken in a trial of the OX40 agonist ivuxolimab. The V gene is TRBV10-2, the J gene TRBJ2-7; a possible D gene is TRBD2 (5 bases). The clonotype was recovered from an adult with an advanced solid tumor such as melanoma, head and neck, liver or kidney cancer. DNA for the CDR3: TGCGCCAGCAGCCCGGACTCCGGAGCATTCGAGCAGTACTTC. Amino acids: CASSPDSGAFEQYF.